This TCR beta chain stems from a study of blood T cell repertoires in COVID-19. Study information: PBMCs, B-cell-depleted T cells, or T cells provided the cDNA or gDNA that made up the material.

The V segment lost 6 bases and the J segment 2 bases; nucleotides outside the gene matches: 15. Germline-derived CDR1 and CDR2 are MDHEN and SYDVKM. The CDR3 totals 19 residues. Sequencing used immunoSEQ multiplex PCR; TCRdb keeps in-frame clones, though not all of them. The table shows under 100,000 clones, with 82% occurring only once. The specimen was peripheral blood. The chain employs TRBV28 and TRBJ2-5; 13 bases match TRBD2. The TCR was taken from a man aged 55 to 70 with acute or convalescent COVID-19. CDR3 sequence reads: CASRTGTSGIRLQQETQYF. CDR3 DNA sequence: TGTGCCAGCAGGACCGGGACTAGCGGGATCAGGCTCCAGCAAGAGACCCAGTACTTC.